Listed below are T cell receptor beta chains from one sample, sequenced in a study of response to subunit inactivated influenza vaccine. TCRdb re-analysed the RT-PCR reads in MiXCR, keeping a single row per CDR3 protein. This sample has more than 400,000 distinct CDR3 sequences, with 7.2% found just once. Sample: PBMCs from blood, taken 23 months after vaccination. These TCRs come from a man aged 50 to 69 who received an inactivated influenza vaccine. CDR3s include the opening cysteine and the closing phenylalanine or tryptophan. The order of the fields is D gene, clone size, J gene, V gene, CDR3 protein, CDR3 DNA. The D gene is left open where the match is weak. Size is stated for part of the rows, as once, few or many counts, or as a class when the clone is expanded.

TRBD1 | few | TRBJ2-1 | TRBV29-1 | CSVDRIRTGVFSASYEQFF | TGCAGCGTTGATAGGATTAGGACAGGGGTTTTCTCTGCCTCCTATGAGCAGTTCTTC
. | many | TRBJ2-5 | TRBV12-3/TRBV12-4 | CASSLNAGETQYF | TGTGCCAGCAGTTTAAATGCGGGCGAGACCCAGTACTTC
. | many | TRBJ2-5 | TRBV20-1 | CSAYRETQYF | TGCAGTGCTTATAGGGAGACCCAGTACTTC
TRBD1 | few | TRBJ2-2 | TRBV10-1 | CASRADRASGELFF | TGCGCCAGCAGAGCTGACAGGGCGTCCGGGGAGCTGTTTTTT
. | . | TRBJ2-7 | TRBV20-1 | CSARDVGMEYEQYF | TGCAGTGCTAGAGATGTGGGAATGGAATACGAGCAGTACTTC
TRBD2 | . | TRBJ2-1 | TRBV6-4 | CASSEWGTSGYEQFF | TGTGCCAGCAGTGAATGGGGGACTAGCGGCTATGAGCAGTTCTTC
. | few | TRBJ1-2 | TRBV5-1 | CASSLEGTYHGYTF | TGCGCCAGCAGCTTGGAGGGGACGTATCATGGCTACACCTTC
. | few | TRBJ2-1 | TRBV12-3/TRBV12-4 | CASSLTGASYNEQFF | TGTGCCAGCAGTTTAACGGGGGCCTCTTACAATGAGCAGTTCTTC
TRBD2 | . | TRBJ2-3 | TRBV15 | CATSTSGRASDTQYF | TGTGCCACCAGCACTAGCGGGAGGGCCTCGGATACGCAGTATTTT
TRBD2 | few | TRBJ2-3 | TRBV29-1 | CSIWWERESDTQYF | TGCAGCATATGGTGGGAGCGGGAGTCAGATACGCAGTATTTT
TRBD1 | few | TRBJ1-1 | TRBV20-1 | CSAMVVRGQFGAFF | TGCAGTGCTATGGTCGTCAGGGGGCAATTTGGAGCTTTCTTT
. | few | TRBJ2-1 | TRBV5-1 | CASSLIGGQRNEQFF | TGCGCCAGCAGCTTGATCGGCGGTCAAAGGAATGAGCAGTTCTTC
. | . | TRBJ2-3 | TRBV5-4 | CASSALAPGTDTQYF | TGTGCCAGCAGCGCTCTAGCGCCAGGCACAGATACGCAGTATTTT
TRBD1 | . | TRBJ1-1 | TRBV12-3/TRBV12-4 | CACLRGQAAILNTEAFF | TGTGCCTGCCTTAGAGGACAGGCCGCTATTTTGAACACTGAAGCTTTCTTT
TRBD1 | many | TRBJ1-4 | TRBV5-1 | CASSLDRGDPLKEKLFF | TGCGCCAGCAGCTTAGACAGGGGAGATCCCCTGAAGGAAAAACTGTTTTTT